The 20 T cell receptor beta chains listed next were all sequenced from one sample in a study of Tregs in tolerant kidney transplant recipients. Related graft donors supplied nonmyeloablative bone marrow transplants, and mixed chimerism was transient. Sequenced by immunoSEQ multiplex PCR; TCRdb stores in-frame clones only, minus some. Across 25,000 or so clones, the top ten clones capture around 4% of the sample. The input for sequencing was CD4+ T cells from blood (PBMCs), taken 6 months after the transplant. These receptors were taken from a human patient who received a combined kidney and bone marrow transplant. The graft donor may account for some of the T cells.

On this clone: The read is 3 residues too short to cover the CDR3 end, so that end is filled in from the germline J gene. This chain connects TRBV19 to TRBJ2-1; 9 positions match TRBD1. Germline loops: CDR1 LNHDA, CDR2 SQIVND (reference sequence). Trimming removed 9 bases from V and 5 bases from J; junction bases left unmatched: 2. This CDR3 is 12 amino acids long. The CDR3 protein is CARRDRDNEQFF. Incomplete CDR3 DNA: TGTGCCAGGCGGGACAGGGACAATGAG.

A remark on this clone: The observed sequence ends 3 residues before the CDR3 terminus, with the missing tail filled in from the germline J gene. The J gene is TRBJ1-4, the V gene TRBV12-5; D call uncertain. This CDR3 contains 13 residues. V gave up 6 bases and J gave up 7 bases, with 12 bases separating them. The germline V gene encodes CDR1 LGHNT and CDR2 FRNRAP. The covered CDR3 bases are TGTGCTAGTGGCTCCGGACTGAGTGAAAAA. Translation gives CASGSGLSEK. The entire CDR3 protein is CASGSGLSEKLFF.

Points on this clone: The read falls 3 residues short of the CDR3 end, and the missing part is taken from the germline J gene. The V call is TRBV5-4, the J call TRBJ2-5; D may be TRBD2 (6 bases). V lost 3 bases and J lost 4, with 13 bases in between. CDR1 and CDR2 (germline): SGHNT, YYREEE (reference sequence). The length of the CDR3 is 14 residues. The CDR3 DNA, read in part, is TGTGCCAGCAGCTCGGGCTTGGGGGGAGAGACC. Protein sequence: CASSSGLGGET. The full CDR3 protein is CASSSGLGGETQYF.

On this clone: The read terminates 3 residues ahead of where the CDR3 ends, so the germline J gene completes it. This chain uses TRBV5-1 with TRBJ1-4; D unclear. Trimming took 0 bases from V and 7 from J, leaving 7 bases between them. Germline values: CDR1 SGHRS, CDR2 YFSETQ. The CDR3 is made up of 13 amino acids. Incomplete CDR3 DNA: TGCGCCAGCAGCTTGGCCAGATTTGAAAAA. It translates to CASSLARFEK. The complete CDR3 protein is CASSLARFEKLFF.

Details on this clone: The read stops 3 residues short of the end of the CDR3; the missing end is completed from the germline J gene. The chain couples TRBV19 to TRBJ1-2; 9 positions match TRBD1. The J segment lost 6 bases and the V segment lost 3 bases, leaving 8 bases of the junction unmatched. The CDR3 length is 15 residues. Germline CDR1 is LNHDA and CDR2 is SQIVND (reference sequence). The sequenced CDR3 bases are TGTGCCAGTAGTATGGAAAGGACAGGGGAGGATGGC. Amino acids: CASSMERTGEDG. From start to end, the CDR3 is CASSMERTGEDGYTF.

Comment on this clone: Coverage ceases 3 residues before the CDR3 finishes, and the germline J gene fills in the end. The J gene is TRBJ2-7, the V gene TRBV7-6; a weak D match, TRBD1 (6 bases). The germline V gene encodes CDR1 SGHVS and CDR2 FNYEAQ. The CDR3 covers 15 residues. The germline V and J ends were trimmed by 1 base and 3 bases, with 13 bases remaining between them. The CDR3 is CASSLGAGALYEQYF. Incomplete CDR3 DNA: TGTGCCAGCAGCTTAGGGGCAGGGGCCCTCTACGAG.

Note on this clone: The read terminates 3 residues ahead of where the CDR3 ends, so the germline J gene completes it. This chain links TRBV5-1 with TRBJ2-3, with D possibly matching TRBD1 (5 bases). The CDR3 runs to 14 residues. Germline assignment: CDR1 SGHRS and CDR2 YFSETQ. Between the trimmed V and J ends, which lost 3 bases and 4 bases, there was a span of 12 bases. CDR3 amino acids: CASSSQGLSDTQYF. The DNA read from the CDR3 is TGCGCCAGCAGCTCCCAGGGTTTGTCAGATACG.

Considering frequency, this clone is medium-sized. The read comes to an end 3 residues before the CDR3 does, leaving the germline J gene to fill in the end. This chain links TRBV4-2 with TRBJ1-2; possible D gene TRBD1, 5 bases. Germline CDR1 is LGHNA and CDR2 is YNFKEQ. The V gene lost 1 base and the J gene lost 4 bases, with 19 bases spanning the gap. CDR3 length: 17 amino acids. CDR3 protein: CASSQVRTGVLGYGYTF. The covered CDR3 bases are TGTGCCAGCAGCCAAGTCCGCACGGGGGTATTGGGCTATGGC.

A note on this clone: The read gets to within 3 residues of the CDR3 end, and the germline J gene fills in the rest. V and J are TRBV19 and TRBJ2-7; 7 bases are a match to TRBD2. The length of the CDR3 is 14 residues. The V and J ends lost 7 bases and 6 bases, in that order; junction bases with no gene match: 12. Looked up from germline, CDR1 is LNHDA and CDR2 is SQIVND (reference sequence). CDR3 loop: CASKEEPGRAEQYF. The covered CDR3 bases are TGTGCCAGTAAAGAGGAGCCAGGGAGGGCCGAG.

A note on this clone: The CDR3 end lies 3 residues beyond the end of the read and is filled in from the germline J gene. The chain has TRBV5-1 and TRBJ1-5; D remains unclear. The CDR3 is made up of 14 amino acids. CDR1 is SGHRS, CDR2 YFSETQ, per germline. V was shortened by 4 bases and J by 0 bases, with 8 bases between the two germline ends. The CDR3 bases that were read are TGCGCCAGCAGCCATGCAGGTAGCAATCAGCCC. It codes for CASSHAGSNQP. The complete CDR3 protein is CASSHAGSNQPQHF. The full variable domain, rest sourced from reference TRBV5-1 and TRBJ1-5, is KAGVTQTPRYLIKTRGQQVTLSCSPISGHRSVSWYQQTPGQGLQFLFEYFSETQRNKGNFPGRFSGRQFSNSRSEMNVSTLELGDSALYLCASSHAGSNQPQHFGDGTRLSIL.

Regarding this clone: With the read ending 3 residues before the CDR3 end, the germline J gene is used to fill in that end. The chain uses TRBV18 and TRBJ2-3, with 11 bases fitting TRBD2. The germline gives CDR1 KGHSH, CDR2 LQKENI. The V gene end was trimmed by 3 bases and the J gene end by 0 bases; junction bases not matched to a gene: 11. This CDR3 has 19 amino acids. This chain's CDR3 is CASSPRPGLAESSTDTQYF. CDR3 bases read: TGTGCCAGCTCACCTCGCCCGGGACTAGCGGAGTCTAGCACAGATACG.

Of note for this clone: The CDR3 goes on 3 residues after the read ends, and that part is filled in from the germline J gene. The V gene is TRBV18, the J gene TRBJ2-5, with no clear D. From germline, CDR1 is KGHSH and CDR2 LQKENI. The V end lost 2 bases, the J end lost 1 base, and 5 bases lay between the germline ends. The CDR3 contains 13 residues. CDR3 loop: CASSPTSQETQYF. The CDR3 bases that were read are TGTGCCAGCTCACCAACATCCCAAGAGACC.

Comment on this clone: Read coverage stops 3 residues before the CDR3 terminus; the germline J gene supplies the remainder. The chain carries TRBV5-6 and TRBJ2-5, with 7 nucleotides matching TRBD2. The CDR3 covers 15 residues. Losses at the gene ends were 4 bases for V and 2 bases for J; bases not matched to a gene: 8. Germline V gene lookup returns CDR1 SGHDT and CDR2 YYEEEE. The CDR3 sequence: CASSPTWTSQETQYF. The sequenced part of the CDR3 DNA is TGTGCCAGCAGCCCGACGTGGACTAGTCAAGAGACC.

As concerns this clone: The observed sequence ends 3 residues before the CDR3 terminus, with the missing tail filled in from the germline J gene. This chain uses TRBV10-1 with TRBJ2-1; TRBD2 is a possible D gene (6 bases). V was pared by 5 bases and J by 8 bases, with 16 bases between. CDR1 WNHNN and CDR2 SYGVQD come from the germline V gene (reference sequence). CDR3 size: 14 residues. The covered CDR3 bases are TGCGCCAGCAGTTATTGGGGCTGGGGGGATGAG. This codes for CASSYWGWGDE. The complete CDR3 protein is CASSYWGWGDEQFF.

A word on this clone: The observed sequence ends 3 residues before the CDR3 terminus, with the missing tail filled in from the germline J gene. The V call is TRBV19, the J call TRBJ1-1, with no clear D. V lost 2 bases to trimming and J lost 1 base, with 8 bases between them. CDR3 length equals 14 residues. CDR1 and CDR2 from the germline V gene are LNHDA and SQIVND (reference sequence). Partial CDR3 DNA: TGTGCCAGTAGTATATTGGCATCGAACACTGAA. This codes for CASSILASNTE. Given in full, the CDR3 is CASSILASNTEAFF. The whole variable domain, filled in from reference TRBV19 and TRBJ1-1, reads DGGITQSPKYLFRKEGQNVTLSCEQNLNHDAMYWYRQDPGQGLRLIYYSQIVNDFQKGDIAEGYSVSREKKESFPLTVTSAQKNPTAFYLCASSILASNTEAFFGQGTRLTVV.

With respect to this clone: Read data end 3 residues before the CDR3 end; the end is taken from the germline J gene. This chain connects TRBV7-9 to TRBJ2-7; the D gene is possibly TRBD1 (6 bases). Trimming removed 5 bases from V and 3 bases from J, with 14 bases in between. The CDR3 consists of 14 residues. Looked up from germline, CDR1 is SEHNR and CDR2 is FQNEAQ (reference sequence). CDR3 DNA (partial): TGTGCCAGCAGCGACAGGCCCGGAGTCTACGAG. Protein sequence: CASSDRPGVYE. The full CDR3 protein is CASSDRPGVYEQYF.

The sequenced part of the CDR3 DNA is TGTGCCAGCAGCTTGTTCCTAGTAGATGAG. Translated, it gives CASSLFLVDE. The full CDR3 is CASSLFLVDEQFF. This rearrangement joins TRBV5-5 to TRBJ2-1; D gene uncertain. The CDR3 goes on 3 residues after the read ends, and that part is filled in from the germline J gene. With 1 base removed from V and 8 bases from J, the gap between germline ends came to 10 bases. The germline V gene has CDR1 SGHKS and CDR2 YYEKEE (reference sequence). The CDR3 consists of 13 residues.

Turning to this clone: The CDR3 is cut off 3 residues early in the read; its end comes from the germline J gene. The V gene is TRBV5-1, the J gene TRBJ2-7, with TRBD1 matching over 8 bases. The V and J ends lost 4 bases and 3 bases, in that order; junction bases with no gene match: 6. The CDR3 consists of 14 residues. Germline CDR1 reads SGHRS; CDR2 reads YFSETQ. CDR3 sequence reads: CASSATGTGYEQYF. The covered CDR3 bases are TGCGCCAGCAGCGCAACCGGGACAGGCTACGAG.

As concerns this clone: The read ends 3 residues shy of where the CDR3 ends; the end is completed using the germline J gene. This chain joins TRBV27 and TRBJ1-6, with TRBD1 matching over 7 bases. The CDR3 runs 13 residues. Germline CDR1 MNHEY, CDR2 SMNVEV (reference sequence). V dropped 3 bases and J dropped 10; count of bases not matched to a gene: 3. The sequenced CDR3 bases are TGTGCCAGCAGTTTGAACAGGGGATCACCC. Translated: CASSLNRGSP. Given in full, the CDR3 is CASSLNRGSPLHF.

Note on this clone: The CDR3 end falls 3 residues outside the read, so it is completed with the germline J gene. This chain uses TRBV19 with TRBJ2-1; D call uncertain. From germline, CDR1 is LNHDA and CDR2 SQIVND (reference sequence). The CDR3 contains 15 residues. The V end lost 3 bases, the J end lost 0 bases, and 9 bases lay between the germline ends. CDR3 in amino acids: CASSIVRSSYNEQFF. CDR3 bases read: TGTGCCAGTAGTATTGTCAGGAGCTCCTACAATGAG.